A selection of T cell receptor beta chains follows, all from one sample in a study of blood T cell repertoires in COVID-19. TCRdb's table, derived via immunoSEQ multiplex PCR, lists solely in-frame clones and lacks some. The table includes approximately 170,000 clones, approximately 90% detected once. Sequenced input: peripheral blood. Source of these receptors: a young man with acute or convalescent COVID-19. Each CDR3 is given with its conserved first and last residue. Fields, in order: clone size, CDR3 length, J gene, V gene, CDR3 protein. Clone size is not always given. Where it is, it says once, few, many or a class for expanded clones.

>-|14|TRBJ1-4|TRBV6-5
CASTTGRGREKLFF
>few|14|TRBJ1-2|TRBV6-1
CASSEGQANYGYTF
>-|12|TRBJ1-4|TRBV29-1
CSVARGNEKLFF
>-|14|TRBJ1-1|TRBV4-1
CASSQESDLTEAFF
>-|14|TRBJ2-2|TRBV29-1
CSVDAGGNTGELFF
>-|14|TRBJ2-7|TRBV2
CASTPQTGIYEQYF
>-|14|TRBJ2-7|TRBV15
CATSSRDRPYEQYF
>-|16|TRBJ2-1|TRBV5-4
CASSLGASGRADEQFF
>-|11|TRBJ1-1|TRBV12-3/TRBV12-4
CASGRDREAFF
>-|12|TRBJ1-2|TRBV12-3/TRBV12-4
CASRRQGEGYTF
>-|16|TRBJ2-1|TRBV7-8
CASRRPGLATNNEQFF
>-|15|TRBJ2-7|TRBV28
CASSLSGTGWKGQYF
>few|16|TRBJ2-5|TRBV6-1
CASSEWGRTVQETQYF
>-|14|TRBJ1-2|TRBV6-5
CASRSTGVRDGYTF
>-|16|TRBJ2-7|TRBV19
CASSISSGRGYYEQYF
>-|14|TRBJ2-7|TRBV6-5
CASSYSTSRDRLYF
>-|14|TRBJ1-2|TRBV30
CAWSVLGTAYGYTF
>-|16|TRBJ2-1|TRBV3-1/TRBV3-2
CASSHVSGGGVREQFF
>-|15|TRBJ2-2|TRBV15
CATSRAGQGTGELFF
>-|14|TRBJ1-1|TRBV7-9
CASSLAGRGTRAFF
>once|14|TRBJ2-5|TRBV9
CASSVQAGRETQYF
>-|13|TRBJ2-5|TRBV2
CASSDRTQETQYF
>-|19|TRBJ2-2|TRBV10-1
CASSPLPLSGRENTGELFF
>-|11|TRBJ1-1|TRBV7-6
CASSLSGKAFF
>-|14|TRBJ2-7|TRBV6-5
CASNLGGNLYEQYF
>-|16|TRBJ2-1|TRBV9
CASSWSGGQGYNEQFF
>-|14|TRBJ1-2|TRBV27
CASSMRQVDYGYTF
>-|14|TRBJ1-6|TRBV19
CASSIGQPRSPLHF